The present TCR beta chain was sequenced within a study of blood T cell repertoires in COVID-19. Across the study: COVID-19 samples, acute and convalescent, were from the United States, Italy and Spain. PBMCs, B-cell-depleted T cells, or T cells were the source of the cDNA or gDNA that made up the material.

Cohort allocation depended upon clinical history that participants reported. Per the original methods: Amplification with reference gene primers provided the estimates of nucleated cell counts. Profiling relied on immunoSEQ multiplex PCR, and the TCRdb table lists in-frame clones only, not all of them. V and J calls and clone size are those listed in that table; D and trimming were worked out from the DNA. The sample records roughly 200,000 clones, 86% being singletons. V was clipped by 5 bases and J by 7 bases; unmatched bases: 7. The CDR3 totals 14 residues. The germline CDR1 and CDR2 sequences are SGHAT and FQNNGV.

Sequencing input: PBMCs or T cells enriched from blood (not recorded which). The chain carries TRBV11-2 and TRBJ2-5, with 10 nucleotides matching TRBD1. This receptor was obtained from a woman aged 40 to 50 with acute COVID-19. DNA of the CDR3: TGTGCCAGCAGCACAGAGGGACAGGGGTGGACCCAGTACTTC. Protein sequence: CASSTEGQGWTQYF.